This T cell receptor (beta chain) stems from a study of neurological immune-mediated disorders. Unsorted libraries used 2 million PBMCs kept at -80 degrees C. This CDR3 contains 15 residues. The germline CDR1 and CDR2 sequences are DFQATT and SNEGSKA (reference sequence). Losses at the gene ends were 1 base for V and 5 bases for J; bases not matched to a gene: 1. Every sequencing run generated over 180 million TCR-beta sequences from 15-18 subjects. TCRdb re-derived calls from the 5' RACE reads in MiXCR, one entry per CDR3 protein. This sample carries roughly 62,000 distinct CDR3 sequences, roughly 2.5% of them seen once, and the ten largest clones take 3%. This clonotype was recorded many times.

This TCR was sampled from a man aged 45-65 years with multiple sclerosis. The specimen was PBMCs. This rearrangement joins TRBV20-1 to TRBJ1-6; the match to TRBD1 covers 11 bases. CDR3 bases: TGCAGTGCTAGAGGGGGACAGGGGGATAATTCACCCCTCCACTTT. Translation gives CSARGGQGDNSPLHF.